This T cell receptor beta chain originates from a study of blood T cells in healthy people across ages. Total RNA was extracted at no less than 6 micrograms per sample. Alongside a J-beta primer mix, a sample-barcoded 5' primer served in a second PCR lasting 7 to 11 cycles. TCRdb independently ran MiXCR on the 5' RACE reads; one entry per CDR3 protein. The profile covers fewer than 750,000 distinct CDR3 sequences, with over 40% appearing a single time and approximately 15% taken by the ten largest. With respect to this clonotype: It may be a read error: a sequence one base away is much more abundant.

The V end was cut by 4 bases, the J end by 3 bases, with 10 bases between. Per the germline V gene, CDR1 is SGHAT and CDR2 is FQDESV (reference sequence). CDR3 length equals 13 residues. This chain joins TRBV11-1 and TRBJ2-7; D unclear. The TCR was taken from a woman older than 75 in good health. The sample taken for sequencing was blood. The CDR3 region is CASSSHTSYEQYF. CDR3 in DNA: TGTGCCAGCAGCTCCCACACAAGCTACGAGCAGTACTTC.